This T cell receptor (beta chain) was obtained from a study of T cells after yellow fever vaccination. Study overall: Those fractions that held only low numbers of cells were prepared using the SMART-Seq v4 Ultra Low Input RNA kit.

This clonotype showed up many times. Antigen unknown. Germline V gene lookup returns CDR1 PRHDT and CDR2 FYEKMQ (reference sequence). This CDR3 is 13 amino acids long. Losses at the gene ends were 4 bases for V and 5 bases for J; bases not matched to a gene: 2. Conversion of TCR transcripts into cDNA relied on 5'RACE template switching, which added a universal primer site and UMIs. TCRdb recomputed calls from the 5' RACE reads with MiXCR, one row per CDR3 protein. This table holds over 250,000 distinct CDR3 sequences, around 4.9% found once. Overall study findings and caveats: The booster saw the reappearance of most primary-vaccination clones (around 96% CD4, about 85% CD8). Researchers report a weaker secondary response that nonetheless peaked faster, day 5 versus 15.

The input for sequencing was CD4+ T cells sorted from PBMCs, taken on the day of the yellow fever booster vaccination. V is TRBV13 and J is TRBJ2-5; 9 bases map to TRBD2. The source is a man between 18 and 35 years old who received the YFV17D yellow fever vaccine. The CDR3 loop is CASSSGLAETQYF. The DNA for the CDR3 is TGTGCCAGCAGCTCGGGACTAGCTGAGACCCAGTACTTC.